The 18 T cell receptor beta chains below were found in one sample sequenced in a study of sequential checkpoint blockade in melanoma (dated by TCRdb to between 2019 and 2020). Library preparation used the immunoSEQ multiplex PCR assay. TCRdb carries this immuneACCESS record with in-frame sequences only. Its versions omit some clonotypes, under half of them owing to an unresolved V gene in the studies checked, with the rest unexplained. The sample has fewer than 35,000 clones on record, about three quarters of them singletons. The top ten clones comprise around 23% of the sample. The treatment or condition label, as the study defines it: randomized to nivolumab then ipilimumab (arm A) or the reverse (arm B). The specimen comprised CD8+ T cells sorted from blood (inferred from file names), sampled from a patient given nivolumab and ipilimumab in sequence. The receptor source for this set is a human donor with melanoma.

J is TRBJ2-3 and V is TRBV4-3, with 11 bases that match TRBD2. V gave up 2 bases and J gave up 6 bases; unmatched junction bases: 7. The CDR3 runs 16 residues. The germline CDR1 and CDR2 sequences are LGHNA and YSLEER. In nucleotides, the CDR3 is TGCGCCAGCAGCCAACGGTTAGCGGGGGGGCCGGATACGCAGTATTTT. This gives the protein CASSQRLAGGPDTQYF.

The V call is TRBV18, the J call TRBJ2-3, with D possibly being TRBD1 (6 bases). The V end was cut by 6 bases, the J end by 4 bases, with 14 bases between. Germline-derived CDR1 and CDR2 are KGHSH and LQKENI. The CDR3 sequence is 14 residues long. The CDR3 loop reads CASSWTGGPDTQYF. CDR3 coding DNA: TGTGCCAGCTCTTGGACTGGGGGCCCAGATACGCAGTATTTT.

By frequency in the sample, this clone is medium-sized. This chain joins TRBV10-1 and TRBJ1-5, with D perhaps matching TRBD1 (5 bases). There are 12 residues in the CDR3. V was trimmed by 6 bases and J by 10 bases, leaving 13 bases between them. CDR1 and CDR2 (germline): WNHNN, SYGVQD (reference sequence). CDR3 sequence: CASRGMGQPQHF. The DNA of the CDR3 is TGCGCCAGCAGGGGGATGGGGCAACCCCAGCATTTT.

In its sample, this clone was seen a few times. J is TRBJ1-1 and V is TRBV7-8; a weak D match, TRBD1 (6 bases). CDR3 length equals 17 residues. In germline, CDR1 is SGHVS, CDR2 FQNEAQ. Between the trimmed V and J ends, which lost 5 bases and 0 bases, there was a span of 19 bases. CDR3 sequence (DNA): TGTGCCAGCAGCACTAGAGGACAGAGAATTGTGAACACTGAAGCTTTCTTT. Amino acids: CASSTRGQRIVNTEAFF.

This clone was counted once. This CDR3 reads CASSYSIAEGGYGYTF. CDR3 nucleotide sequence: TGTGCCAGCAGTTACTCGATAGCTGAAGGCGGCTATGGCTACACCTTC. This sequence joins TRBV6-5 and TRBJ1-2; D gene unclear. This CDR3 comprises 16 residues. From germline, CDR1 is MNHEY and CDR2 SVGAGI. V lost 0 bases and J 4 bases, leaving 15 bases between the germline ends.

The rearrangement joins TRBV5-4 to TRBJ2-7, with unresolved D. Trimming took off 2 bases at V and 9 bases at J, with 12 bases between the two ends. The CDR3 is 12 amino acids. Germline values: CDR1 SGHNT, CDR2 YYREEE (reference sequence). DNA for the CDR3: TGTGCCAGCAGCTTCGACCGGGTCGCGCAGTACTTC. Translated: CASSFDRVAQYF.

The gene calls are TRBV9 and TRBJ2-3, with D perhaps TRBD1 (6 bases). The V end was cut by 6 bases, the J end by 5 bases, with 16 bases between. This CDR3 is built from 14 residues. Per the germline V gene, CDR1 is SGDLS and CDR2 is YYNGEE. The CDR3, as DNA: TGTGCCAGCACCCCACTGATAGGGGGAGATACGCAGTATTTT. This gives the protein CASTPLIGGDTQYF.

The chain joins TRBV27 to TRBJ1-2; 8 nucleotides line up with TRBD1. The germline CDR1 and CDR2 sequences are MNHEY and SMNVEV (reference sequence). With V trimmed by 7 bases and J by 3 bases, 1 base remained unmatched. This CDR3 has 12 amino acids. This CDR3 is CASKGQDYGYTF. CDR3 DNA: TGTGCCAGCAAGGGACAGGACTATGGCTACACCTTC.

This clone was observed a single time. V usage is TRBV6-6 and J usage is TRBJ2-7, with 9 bases aligning to TRBD1. The V gene's germline CDR1 is MNHNY and CDR2 SVGAGI (reference sequence). The CDR3 spans 15 residues. The V segment lost 2 bases and the J segment 4 bases; nucleotides outside the gene matches: 6. For the CDR3, the DNA is TGTGCCAGCAGTTACGAGGGGACAGGGTCATACGAGCAGTACTTC. This translates into CASSYEGTGSYEQYF.

The V gene is TRBV4-2, the J gene TRBJ2-3; D is possibly TRBD1 (6 bases). The V and J ends lost 4 bases and 3 bases respectively, with 14 bases between them. The CDR3 consists of 15 residues. Germline lookup yields CDR1 LGHNA and CDR2 YNFKEQ. The CDR3 bases are TGTGCCAGCAGCCCTTCAGTAGGGGGTACAGATACGCAGTATTTT. This sequence encodes CASSPSVGGTDTQYF.

This clone was observed once. The chain combines TRBV27 with TRBJ2-3; 12 bases line up with TRBD2. This CDR3 region has 16 residues. Germline V gene sequence: CDR1 MNHEY, CDR2 SMNVEV (reference sequence). The junction had 9 bases not matched to a gene; V was cut back by 5 bases and J by 6 bases. In DNA form, the CDR3 reads TGTGCCAGCAGTCTTCGGACTAGCGGGATGCGGGATACGCAGTATTTT. This sequence encodes CASSLRTSGMRDTQYF.

The chain is built from TRBV7-9 and TRBJ2-7; no definite D call. Germline V gives CDR1 SEHNR, CDR2 FQNEAQ (reference sequence). This CDR3 has 12 amino acids. V dropped 4 bases and J dropped 10 bases, with 14 bases sitting between them. The CDR3 reads CASSSFQVPQYF. The DNA for the CDR3 is TGTGCCAGCAGCTCCTTCCAGGTACCTCAGTACTTC.

This clone was seen only a few times. V usage is TRBV10-2 and J usage is TRBJ2-7; D might be TRBD1 (6 bases). The V end lost 2 bases, the J end lost 5 bases, and 13 bases lay between the germline ends. The CDR3 loop spans 14 amino acids. Germline CDR1 WSHSY, CDR2 SAAADI. The CDR3 loop reads CASSEGRGSNEQYF. The CDR3 bases are TGCGCCAGCAGTGAGGGCAGGGGAAGTAACGAGCAGTACTTC.

The V gene is TRBV6-6, the J gene TRBJ2-1; TRBD2 matches at 13 bases. There are 15 residues in the CDR3. The germline V gene has CDR1 MNHNY and CDR2 SVGAGI (reference sequence). V shed 5 bases, J shed 8 bases, and the junction held 6 bases outside the gene matches. The CDR3 DNA follows: TGTGCCAGCAGTCCCGGACTAGCGGGAGACGATGAGCAGTTCTTC. This gives the protein CASSPGLAGDDEQFF.

The CDR3 DNA reads TGTGCCAGCAGCTGGCCTAACAGGGCGGAGAACACTGAAGCTTTCTTT. Residues: CASSWPNRAENTEAFF. The V and J genes are TRBV7-9 and TRBJ1-1; perhaps TRBD1 as D (6 bases). CDR1 is SEHNR and CDR2 is FQNEAQ in the germline V gene (reference sequence). The length of the CDR3 is 16 residues. V lost 4 bases and J lost 1, with 16 bases in between.

The table lists this clone with a count of one. DNA of the CDR3: TGTGCCACCCGATCAGGGTTAAGCACTGAAGCTTTCTTT. Translated: CATRSGLSTEAFF. The V gene is TRBV15, the J gene TRBJ1-1; a weak D match, TRBD1 (5 bases). This CDR3 comprises 13 residues. Between the trimmed V and J ends, which lost 8 bases and 4 bases, there was a span of 14 bases. CDR1 is LNHNV, CDR2 YYDKDF, per germline (reference sequence).

The chain links TRBV7-6 to TRBJ2-2, with a possible D match to TRBD1 (5 bases). Deletions cut 1 base from V and 6 bases from J, with 6 bases between. The CDR3 is 13 amino acids. The germline CDR1 and CDR2 sequences are SGHVS and FNYEAQ. The CDR3 coding sequence is TGTGCCAGCAGCTTAGTGGGGCCCGGGGAGCTGTTTTTT. Amino acid sequence: CASSLVGPGELFF.

The chain recombines TRBV9 with TRBJ2-2; TRBD2 matches at 11 bases. Germline CDR1 SGDLS, CDR2 YYNGEE. Germline trimming cut 2 bases from V and 2 bases from J; bases unmatched to any gene: 2. This CDR3 contains 16 residues. CDR3 residues: CASSVGTSGNTGELFF. The DNA for the CDR3 is TGTGCCAGCAGCGTCGGGACTAGCGGAAACACCGGGGAGCTGTTTTTT.